Each of the 30 T cell receptor beta chains below was sequenced from the same sample in a study of response to subunit inactivated influenza vaccine (dated 2018 in TCRdb). Libraries came from RT-PCR. Instrument on record: Illumina HiSeq 2500. In TCRdb, the public reads were trimmed at Q25 with fastp and aligned with MiXCR, with productive beta chains retained. Each CDR3 protein appears once, grouped with its most common genes and DNA. The sample contains more than 400,000 distinct CDR3 sequences, roughly 7.6% of them found a single time. The top ten hold around 14% of the sample. This sample comprised PBMCs from blood, obtained around 25 months after vaccination. Receptors were obtained from a man in his fifties or sixties who received an inactivated influenza vaccine. Donor details come from another sample of the same person, matched by shared clones.

The J gene is TRBJ2-1, the V gene TRBV2; the match to TRBD1 covers 7 bases. The CDR3 extends over 15 amino acids. Germline-derived CDR1 and CDR2 are SNHLY and FYNNEI. V gave up 3 bases and J gave up 12 bases; unmatched junction bases: 14. The CDR3 DNA sequence: TGTGCCAGCAGTGATCAGACAGGGAATCAGGGCGTGCAGTTCTTC. This gives the protein CASSDQTGNQGVQFF.

The genes are TRBV18 and TRBJ1-5; D is uncertain. Trimming shortened V by 2 bases and J by 8 bases, and 10 bases separated the two germline ends. CDR3 length equals 13 residues. Per the germline V gene, CDR1 is KGHSH and CDR2 is LQKENI. The CDR3 DNA sequence: TGTGCCAGCTCACCAGACCCACGAAAGCCCCAGCATTTT. This codes for CASSPDPRKPQHF.

The CDR3 region has the DNA TGTGCCAGCAGTTGGGGACAGGGACGGGCTTCACCCCTCCACTTT. Translated, it gives CASSWGQGRASPLHF. The chain recombines TRBV6-2 or TRBV6-3 with TRBJ1-6; 9 bases agree with TRBD1. The CDR3 loop spans 15 amino acids. The germline gives CDR1 MNHEY, CDR2 SVGEGT. With 4 bases clipped from V and 9 bases from J, the junction kept 7 bases outside the gene matches.

The CDR3 here is CASSQTRRDKNIQYF. CDR3 nucleotides: TGCGCCAGCAGCCAGACCCGGCGGGACAAAAACATTCAGTACTTC. This chain joins TRBV4-1 and TRBJ2-4; possibly TRBD2 for D (6 bases). Germline V gene lookup returns CDR1 MGHRA and CDR2 YSYEKL. This CDR3 has 15 amino acids. V lost 3 bases, J lost 3 bases, and 12 bases lay in between.

The table lists this clonotype with many counts. J is TRBJ2-7 and V is TRBV27; D is ambiguous. This CDR3 has 11 amino acids. V was trimmed by 5 bases and J by 7 bases, leaving 9 bases between them. CDR1 is MNHEY and CDR2 is SMNVEV in the germline V gene (reference sequence). The CDR3 sequence is CASSPKGEQYF. CDR3 nucleotide sequence: TGTGCCAGCAGTCCAAAGGGAGAGCAGTACTTC.

The chain links TRBV20-1 to TRBJ1-6; 10 bases are a match to TRBD1. CDR1 is DFQATT and CDR2 is SNEGSKA in the germline V gene (reference sequence). The junction had 3 bases not matched to a gene; V was cut back by 4 bases and J by 6 bases. The CDR3 is 14 amino acids. This CDR3 is CSAMGQGSNSPLHF. The CDR3 coding sequence is TGCAGTGCTATGGGACAGGGGTCTAATTCACCCCTCCACTTT.

This clonotype was counted at least ten times. This chain links TRBV29-1 with TRBJ2-2; TRBD2 aligns across 7 bases. The CDR3 extends over 14 amino acids. CDR1 is SQVTM and CDR2 is ANQGSEA in the germline V gene. J gave up 2 bases and V 8 bases, and 8 bases lay outside the gene matches. CDR3 in DNA: TGCAGCTTTTGGGGAGGGCCCAACACCGGGGAGCTGTTTTTT. Protein sequence: CSFWGGPNTGELFF.

This clonotype was recorded many times. This chain links TRBV5-5 with TRBJ1-2; D might be TRBD1 (5 bases). The CDR3 is 14 residues long. V shed 0 bases and J shed 4 bases, with 10 bases lying between them. The germline V gene encodes CDR1 SGHKS and CDR2 YYEKEE (reference sequence). Here the CDR3 reads CASSLVRDGYGYTF. CDR3 nucleotide sequence: TGTGCCAGCAGCTTGGTGCGGGACGGCTATGGCTACACCTTC.

This clonotype was seen many times. The chain links TRBV5-1 to TRBJ2-3; perhaps TRBD1 as D (5 bases). This CDR3 comprises 13 residues. Germline V lookup: CDR1 SGHRS, CDR2 YFSETQ. V shed 4 bases and J shed 2 bases, with 8 bases lying between them. The CDR3 sequence: CASSRRDTDTQYF. The CDR3 DNA is TGCGCCAGCAGCCGCAGGGACACAGATACGCAGTATTTT.

Only a few counts were recorded for this clonotype. The chain joins TRBV20-1 to TRBJ1-6, with D possibly matching TRBD1 (5 bases). CDR3 length equals 16 residues. Germline loops: CDR1 DFQATT, CDR2 SNEGSKA (reference sequence). V dropped 1 base and J dropped 5 bases, with 15 bases sitting between them. This CDR3 is CSARARQGINNSPLHF. Written as DNA, the CDR3 is TGCAGTGCTAGAGCCCGCCAGGGAATTAATAATTCACCCCTCCACTTT.

This chain joins TRBV20-1 and TRBJ2-2; TRBD1 or TRBD2 may be the D gene (5 bases each). The CDR3 is 16 amino acids. Germline-derived CDR1 and CDR2 are DFQATT and SNEGSKA (reference sequence). The V and J ends lost 1 base and 4 bases respectively, with 16 bases between them. The CDR3 loop reads CSARGVGDGGTGELFF. The CDR3 DNA follows: TGCAGTGCTAGAGGGGTAGGGGATGGGGGCACCGGGGAGCTGTTTTTT.

This clonotype showed up many times. This rearrangement joins TRBV7-2 to TRBJ2-7; possibly TRBD1 for D (6 bases). Germline V gene data show CDR1 as SGHTA and CDR2 as FQGNSA. Trimming cost V 5 bases and J 4 bases, with 24 bases left between them. The CDR3 has 17 residues. The CDR3 region has the DNA TGTGCCAGCAGCCAAAGAGAAATTACAGGGTACTGGTACGAGCAGTACTTC. The encoded protein is CASSQREITGYWYEQYF.

The chain couples TRBV29-1 to TRBJ2-5; possibly TRBD2 for D (5 bases). Germline assignment: CDR1 SQVTM and CDR2 ANQGSEA. V dropped 6 bases and J dropped 2 bases, with 19 bases sitting between them. This CDR3 has 15 amino acids. CDR3 amino acids: CSVEPRPGRQETQYF. CDR3 DNA: TGCAGCGTCGAGCCCCGCCCGGGAAGACAAGAGACCCAGTACTTC. Looking up the rest from reference TRBV29-1 and TRBJ2-5 gives the full variable domain: SAVISQKPSRDICQRGTSLTIQCQVDSQVTMMFWYRQQPGQSLTLIATANQGSEATYESGFVIDKFPISRPNLTFSTLTVSNMSPEDSSIYLCSVEPRPGRQETQYFGPGTRLLVL.

Notes on this clonotype: The junction shows a germline mismatch at one end, possibly a read error. The genes are TRBV18 and TRBJ2-5, with 7 bases aligning to TRBD1. The CDR3 runs to 16 residues. CDR1 is KGHSH, CDR2 LQKENI, per germline. Here the CDR3 reads CASSPPNRGDQETQYF. In DNA form, the CDR3 reads TGTGCTAGCTCACCACCGAACAGGGGAGACCAAGAGACCCAGTACTTC.

In DNA form, the CDR3 reads TGTGCCAGCAGCTTAGCGCTCGGGCCCTACGAGCAGTACTTC. Protein: CASSLALGPYEQYF. This chain links TRBV7-2 with TRBJ2-7; D is unclear. V was trimmed by 0 bases and J by 2 bases, leaving 8 bases between them. CDR1 and CDR2 from the germline V gene are SGHTA and FQGNSA. CDR3 length: 14 amino acids. Full variable domain (missing parts from reference TRBV7-2 and TRBJ2-7): GAGVSQSPSNKVTEKGKDVELRCDPISGHTALYWYRQSLGQGLEFLIYFQGNSAPDKSGLPSDRFSAERTGGSVSTLTIQRTQQEDSAVYLCASSLALGPYEQYFGPGTRLTVT.

This clonotype has ten or more counts. The chain carries TRBV9 and TRBJ2-3; D is possibly TRBD2 (6 bases). Trimming left V 4 bases short and J 3 bases short, with 18 bases between. The CDR3 has 16 amino acids. Germline loops: CDR1 SGDLS, CDR2 YYNGEE. CDR3 sequence: CASSPRRASVTDTQYF. DNA for the CDR3: TGTGCCAGCAGCCCCCGGAGGGCTAGCGTTACAGATACGCAGTATTTT.

J is TRBJ2-1 and V is TRBV6-1, with a tentative D call TRBD2 (6 bases). The CDR3 spans 18 residues. The germline V and J ends were trimmed by 4 bases and 8 bases, with 27 bases remaining between them. Germline CDR1 MNHNS, CDR2 SASEGT. CDR3 coding DNA: TGTGCCAGCAGTGCTATACCGGGAGCGGAGCTTAGATCGGATGAGCAGTTCTTC. Protein product: CASSAIPGAELRSDEQFF.

The genes are TRBV6-1 and TRBJ2-2; 7 bases align to TRBD2. J gave up 1 base and V 8 bases, and 4 bases lay outside the gene matches. The germline V gene has CDR1 MNHNS and CDR2 SASEGT. The CDR3 loop spans 14 amino acids. In DNA, the CDR3 is TGTGCCAGCCGGGACTACCTGAACACCGGGGAGCTGTTTTTT. Residues: CASRDYLNTGELFF.

This clonotype was seen repeatedly, ten times or more. The chain has TRBV29-1 and TRBJ2-5; D is uncertain. The CDR3 totals 13 residues. Trimming cost V 6 bases and J 3 bases, with 14 bases left between them. Germline CDR1 SQVTM, CDR2 ANQGSEA. The CDR3 nucleotides read TGCAGCGTCGACCGGGCTGCAAAAGAGACCCAGTACTTC. As protein: CSVDRAAKETQYF.

The V and J genes are TRBV5-5 and TRBJ2-5, with 10 bases matching TRBD1. Germline CDR1 SGHKS, CDR2 YYEKEE (reference sequence). V was clipped by 0 bases and J by 5 bases; unmatched bases: 7. This CDR3 contains 16 residues. CDR3 sequence reads: CASSLDSTGGFETQYF. CDR3 nucleotides: TGTGCCAGCAGCTTGGACTCGACAGGGGGCTTTGAGACCCAGTACTTC.

This clonotype has a handful of counts. Here the CDR3 DNA reads TGTGCCAGCAGCTTTAACCACTTCTTGGGGGCCCCCACTGAAGCTTTCTTT. Residues: CASSFNHFLGAPTEAFF. The chain carries TRBV5-5 and TRBJ1-1; TRBD1 is a possible D gene (6 bases). The germline V and J ends were trimmed by 2 bases and 4 bases, with 21 bases remaining between them. The CDR3 loop spans 17 amino acids. CDR1 SGHKS and CDR2 YYEKEE come from the germline V gene (reference sequence).

This clonotype was found many times. This chain links TRBV5-1 with TRBJ1-1; no definite D call. In germline, CDR1 is SGHRS, CDR2 YFSETQ. This CDR3 is built from 14 residues. Trimming removed 5 bases at V and 0 bases at J, with 11 bases between. The CDR3 protein is CASRLDGLNTEAFF. In DNA form, the CDR3 reads TGCGCCAGCAGACTGGACGGTTTGAACACTGAAGCTTTCTTT.

In its sample, this clonotype was seen a few times. V gene TRBV30 combines with J gene TRBJ2-7; D is uncertain. V lost 5 bases and J 0 bases, leaving 8 bases between the germline ends. This CDR3 is built from 12 residues. Per the germline V gene, CDR1 is GTSNPN and CDR2 is SVGIG (reference sequence). CDR3 loop: CAWSRSSYEQYF. The CDR3 coding sequence is TGTGCCTGGTCTAGGAGCTCCTACGAGCAGTACTTC.

The chain recombines TRBV5-6 with TRBJ2-1; TRBD1 matches at 8 bases. The CDR3 is 12 residues long. CDR1 SGHDT and CDR2 YYEEEE come from the germline V gene. V trimming: 5 bases; J trimming: 9 bases; junction bases outside the gene matches: 4. In DNA, the CDR3 is TGTGCCAGCAGTTCCAGGGGGCCTGAGCAGTTCTTC. Its protein is CASSSRGPEQFF.

The table lists this clonotype with a few counts. V gene TRBV11-2 combines with J gene TRBJ2-3; D uncertain. Germline V gives CDR1 SGHAT, CDR2 FQNNGV. This CDR3 has 14 residues. The V end was cut by 5 bases, the J end by 4 bases, with 13 bases between. CDR3 DNA: TGTGCCAGCAGCCTCTTGTATGGGTCAGATACGCAGTATTTT. Residues: CASSLLYGSDTQYF.

The J gene is TRBJ2-3, the V gene TRBV20-1, with D possibly matching TRBD1 (6 bases). V was cut by 3 bases and J by 1 base, with 14 bases left in between. This CDR3 comprises 15 residues. CDR1 DFQATT and CDR2 SNEGSKA come from the germline V gene (reference sequence). CDR3 residues: CSARASGAGTDTQYF. CDR3 sequence (DNA): TGCAGTGCTAGGGCCTCAGGGGCAGGCACAGATACGCAGTATTTT.

This rearrangement joins TRBV7-2 to TRBJ2-7; 11 bases match TRBD2. This CDR3 is built from 15 residues. The V and J ends lost 5 bases and 2 bases, in that order; junction bases with no gene match: 5. In germline, CDR1 is SGHTA, CDR2 FQGNSA. CDR3 region: CASSLSGRAPYEQYF. CDR3 nucleotide sequence: TGTGCCAGCAGCCTTAGCGGGAGGGCCCCCTACGAGCAGTACTTC.

Only a few counts were recorded for this clonotype. This sequence joins TRBV14 and TRBJ1-5; TRBD1 agrees at 9 bases. CDR1 is SGHDN and CDR2 is FVKESK in the germline V gene. The CDR3 totals 19 residues. V trimming: 5 bases; J trimming: 0 bases; junction bases outside the gene matches: 14. DNA of the CDR3: TGTGCCAGCAGCAGGACGACAGGGGGACCGGTACATAGCAATCAGCCCCAGCATTTT. Translation gives CASSRTTGGPVHSNQPQHF.

This clonotype has only a few counts. The V gene is TRBV5-1, the J gene TRBJ2-5, with 7 nucleotides matching TRBD1. CDR1 is SGHRS and CDR2 is YFSETQ in the germline V gene. The CDR3 is 15 residues long. The V gene end was trimmed by 4 bases and the J gene end by 1 base; junction bases not matched to a gene: 7. The CDR3 DNA sequence: TGCGCCAGCAGCCAGACAGGGTGGGGCCAAGAGACCCAGTACTTC. Translating it yields CASSQTGWGQETQYF. Variable domain in full (rest from reference TRBV5-1 and TRBJ2-5): KAGVTQTPRYLIKTRGQQVTLSCSPISGHRSVSWYQQTPGQGLQFLFEYFSETQRNKGNFPGRFSGRQFSNSRSEMNVSTLELGDSALYLCASSQTGWGQETQYFGPGTRLLVL.

The V and J genes are TRBV24-1 and TRBJ2-2, with D possibly TRBD1 on 6 matching bases. The CDR3 length is 15 residues. V was trimmed by 3 bases and J by 4 bases, leaving 11 bases between them. The germline V gene has CDR1 KGHDR and CDR2 SFDVKD. The CDR3 DNA follows: TGTGCCACCAGTGATCCGGGACAACCCACCGGGGAGCTGTTTTTT. This sequence encodes CATSDPGQPTGELFF.